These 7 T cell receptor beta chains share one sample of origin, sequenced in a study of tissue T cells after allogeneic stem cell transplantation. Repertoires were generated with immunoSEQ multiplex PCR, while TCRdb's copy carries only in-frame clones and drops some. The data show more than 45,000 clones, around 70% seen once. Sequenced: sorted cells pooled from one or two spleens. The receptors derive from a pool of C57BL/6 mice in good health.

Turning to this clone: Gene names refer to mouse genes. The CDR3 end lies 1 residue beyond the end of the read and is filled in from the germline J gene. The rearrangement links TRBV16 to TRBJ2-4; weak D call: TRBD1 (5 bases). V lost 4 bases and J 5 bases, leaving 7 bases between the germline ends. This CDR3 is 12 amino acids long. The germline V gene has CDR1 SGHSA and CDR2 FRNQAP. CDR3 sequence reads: CASSSQGNTLYF. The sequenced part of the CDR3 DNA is TGTGCAAGCAGCTCTCAGGGAAACACCTTGTAC.

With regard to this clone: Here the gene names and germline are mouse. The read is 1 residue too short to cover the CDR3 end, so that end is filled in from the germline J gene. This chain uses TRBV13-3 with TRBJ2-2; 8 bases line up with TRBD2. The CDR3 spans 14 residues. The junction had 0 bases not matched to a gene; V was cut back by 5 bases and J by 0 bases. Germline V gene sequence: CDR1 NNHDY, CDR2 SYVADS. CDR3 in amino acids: CASRGLANTGQLYF. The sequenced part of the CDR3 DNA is TGTGCCAGCAGGGGACTGGCAAACACCGGGCAGCTCTAC. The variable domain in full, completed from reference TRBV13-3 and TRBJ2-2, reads EAAVTQSPRSKVAVTGGKVTLSCHQTNNHDYMYWYRQDTGHGLRLIHYSYVADSTEKGDIPDGYKASRPSQENFSLILELASLSQTAVYFCASRGLANTGQLYFGEGSKLTVL.

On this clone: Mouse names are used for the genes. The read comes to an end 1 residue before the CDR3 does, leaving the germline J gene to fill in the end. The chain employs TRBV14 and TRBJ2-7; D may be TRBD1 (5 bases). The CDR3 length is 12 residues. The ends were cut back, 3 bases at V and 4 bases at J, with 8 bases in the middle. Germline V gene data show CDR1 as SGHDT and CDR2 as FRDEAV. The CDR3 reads CASSWTLYEQYF. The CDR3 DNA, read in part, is TGTGCCAGCAGTTGGACACTTTATGAACAGTAC.

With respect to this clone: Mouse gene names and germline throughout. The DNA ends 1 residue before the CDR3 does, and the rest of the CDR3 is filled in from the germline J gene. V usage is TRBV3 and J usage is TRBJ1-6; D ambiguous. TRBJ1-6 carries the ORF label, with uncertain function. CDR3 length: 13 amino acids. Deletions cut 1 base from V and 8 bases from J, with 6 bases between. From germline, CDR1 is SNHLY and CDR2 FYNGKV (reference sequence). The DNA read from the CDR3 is TGTGCCAGCAGCTTAGTTGGGGATTCGCCCCTCTAC. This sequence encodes CASSLVGDSPLY. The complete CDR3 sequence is CASSLVGDSPLYF.

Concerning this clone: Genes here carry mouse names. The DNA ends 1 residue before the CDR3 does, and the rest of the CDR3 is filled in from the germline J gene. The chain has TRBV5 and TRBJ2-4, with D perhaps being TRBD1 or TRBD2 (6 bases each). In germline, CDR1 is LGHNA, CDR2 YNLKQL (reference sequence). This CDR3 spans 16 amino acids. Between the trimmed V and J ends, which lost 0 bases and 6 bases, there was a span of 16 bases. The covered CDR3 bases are TGTGCCAGCAGCCAAGATGGTGTGGGGGCGCGGAACACCTTGTAC. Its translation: CASSQDGVGARNTLY. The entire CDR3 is CASSQDGVGARNTLYF.

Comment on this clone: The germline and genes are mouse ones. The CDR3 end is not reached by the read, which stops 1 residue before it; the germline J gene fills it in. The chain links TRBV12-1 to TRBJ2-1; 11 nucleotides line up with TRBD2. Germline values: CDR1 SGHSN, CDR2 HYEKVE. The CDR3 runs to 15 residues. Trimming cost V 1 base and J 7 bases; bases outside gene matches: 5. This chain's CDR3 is CASSLTGGAGAEQFF. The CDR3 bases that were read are TGTGCCAGCTCTCTAACTGGGGGGGCGGGGGCTGAGCAGTTC.

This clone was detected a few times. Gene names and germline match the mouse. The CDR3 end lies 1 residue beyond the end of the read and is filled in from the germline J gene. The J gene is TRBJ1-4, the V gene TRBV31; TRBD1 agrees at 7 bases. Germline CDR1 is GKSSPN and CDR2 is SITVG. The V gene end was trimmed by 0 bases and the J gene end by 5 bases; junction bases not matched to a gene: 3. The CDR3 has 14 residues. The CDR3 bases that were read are TGTGCCTGGAGTCTCCAGGGGGGGAACGAAAGATTATTT. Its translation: CAWSLQGGNERLF. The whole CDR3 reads CAWSLQGGNERLFF.